These T cell receptor beta chains were read from a single sample in a study of T cells in tumors after PD-1 blockade. TCRdb's copy holds only in-frame clones and misses some; the assay was immunoSEQ multiplex PCR. The sample lists 45,000 to 60,000 clones; approximately 80% were seen once. The sequencing used PBMCs, collected before anti-PD-1 therapy. These receptors originate from a human donor with advanced basal cell or squamous cell carcinoma (not recorded which). Each CDR3 is given with its conserved first and last residue. The order of the fields is CDR3 length, clone size, V gene, J gene, D gene, CDR3 protein, CDR3 DNA. A D gene is named only where the DNA matches it firmly. Clone size is given for some rows only: seen once, a few or many times, or a class if the clone is expanded.

len: 15
abundance: few
v_gene: TRBV6-2/TRBV6-3
j_gene: TRBJ2-5
d_gene: NA
CDR3aa: CASSYSPGAVETQYF
CDR3nt: TGTGCCAGCAGTTACTCGCCGGGAGCCGTAGAGACCCAGTACTTC

len: 14
abundance: NA
v_gene: TRBV6-5
j_gene: TRBJ1-2
d_gene: TRBD1
CDR3aa: CASSPQDRVYGYTF
CDR3nt: TGTGCCAGCAGTCCCCAGGACAGGGTCTATGGCTACACCTTC

len: 14
abundance: NA
v_gene: TRBV6-4
j_gene: TRBJ1-6
d_gene: TRBD1
CDR3aa: CASKGQGRGSPLHF
CDR3nt: TGTGCCAGCAAAGGACAGGGTCGAGGTTCACCCCTCCACTTT

len: 17
abundance: once
v_gene: TRBV7-3
j_gene: TRBJ2-1
d_gene: TRBD2
CDR3aa: CASSLSPGSGGSYEQFF
CDR3nt: TGTGCCAGCAGCTTAAGTCCCGGTAGCGGGGGGAGTTATGAGCAGTTCTTC

len: 15
abundance: once
v_gene: TRBV5-5
j_gene: TRBJ2-5
d_gene: TRBD2
CDR3aa: CASSFGLSGVETQYF
CDR3nt: TGTGCCAGCAGCTTCGGTCTTAGCGGGGTAGAGACCCAGTACTTC

len: 15
abundance: few
v_gene: TRBV6-5
j_gene: TRBJ1-5
d_gene: NA
CDR3aa: CASSYSGGSNQPQHF
CDR3nt: TGTGCCAGCAGTTACTCTGGGGGTTCCAATCAGCCCCAGCATTTT

len: 15
abundance: once
v_gene: TRBV6-1
j_gene: TRBJ1-2
d_gene: NA
CDR3aa: CASSDQSGVAYGYTF
CDR3nt: TGTGCCAGCAGTGACCAGTCTGGAGTGGCCTATGGCTACACCTTC

len: 16
abundance: NA
v_gene: TRBV11-3
j_gene: TRBJ2-1
d_gene: NA
CDR3aa: CASSLEDRTVHIMQFF
CDR3nt: TGTGCCAGCAGCTTAGAGGACCGGACAGTTCATATTATGCAGTTCTTC

len: 15
abundance: NA
v_gene: TRBV4-2
j_gene: TRBJ2-2
d_gene: NA
CDR3aa: CASSQVQTNTGELFF
CDR3nt: TGTGCCAGCAGCCAAGTACAAACGAACACCGGGGAGCTGTTTTTT

len: 16
abundance: NA
v_gene: TRBV5-4
j_gene: TRBJ2-2
d_gene: NA
CDR3aa: CASSLPGGVGTGELFF
CDR3nt: TGTGCCAGCAGCTTGCCCGGCGGGGTCGGCACCGGGGAGCTGTTTTTT

len: 16
abundance: few
v_gene: TRBV4-1
j_gene: TRBJ1-4
d_gene: TRBD1
CDR3aa: CASRLGGAGGNEKLFF
CDR3nt: TGCGCCAGCAGGCTAGGGGGGGCAGGGGGGAATGAAAAACTGTTTTTT

len: 12
abundance: few
v_gene: TRBV20-1
j_gene: TRBJ1-2
d_gene: NA
CDR3aa: CSASQGSRGYTF
CDR3nt: TGCAGTGCTAGTCAGGGGTCTCGGGGCTACACCTTC

len: 15
abundance: NA
v_gene: TRBV28
j_gene: TRBJ2-7
d_gene: NA
CDR3aa: CASSFGRGGSYEQYF
CDR3nt: TGTGCCAGCAGTTTTGGCAGGGGTGGGTCCTACGAGCAGTACTTC

len: 19
abundance: NA
v_gene: TRBV11-2
j_gene: TRBJ2-1
d_gene: TRBD2
CDR3aa: CASSLDSGRASGRRNEQFF
CDR3nt: TGTGCCAGCAGCTTAGACAGTGGGAGGGCTAGCGGGAGGAGGAATGAGCAGTTCTTC